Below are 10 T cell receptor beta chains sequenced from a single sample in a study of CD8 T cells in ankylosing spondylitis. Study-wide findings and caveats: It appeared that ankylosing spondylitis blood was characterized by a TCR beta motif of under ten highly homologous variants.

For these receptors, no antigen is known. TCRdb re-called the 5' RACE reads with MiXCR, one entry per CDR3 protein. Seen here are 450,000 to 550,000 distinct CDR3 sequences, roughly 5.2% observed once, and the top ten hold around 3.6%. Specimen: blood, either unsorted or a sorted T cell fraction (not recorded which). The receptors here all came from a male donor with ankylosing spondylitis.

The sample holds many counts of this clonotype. CDR3 nucleotide sequence: TGTGCCAGCAGCATTTCCTTTAGCGGTTTTAGGGGGCAGTATTTT. It encodes CASSISFSGFRGQYF. This rearrangement joins TRBV7-2 to TRBJ2-3; perhaps TRBD2 as D (6 bases). The CDR3 consists of 15 residues. Per germline, CDR1 SGHTA and CDR2 FQGNSA. V lost 5 bases, J lost 11 bases, and 23 bases lay in between.

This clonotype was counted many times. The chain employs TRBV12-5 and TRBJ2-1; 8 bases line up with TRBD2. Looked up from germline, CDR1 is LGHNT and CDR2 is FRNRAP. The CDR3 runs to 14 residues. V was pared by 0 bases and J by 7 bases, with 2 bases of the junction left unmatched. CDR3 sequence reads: CASGLVSGKNEQFF. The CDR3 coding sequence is TGTGCTAGTGGTTTGGTTAGCGGGAAAAATGAGCAGTTCTTC.

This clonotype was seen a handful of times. CDR3 protein: CASSPSGRWGNEQFF. The DNA for the CDR3 is TGTGCCAGCAGTCCGAGCGGGAGATGGGGGAATGAGCAGTTCTTC. The chain uses TRBV25-1 and TRBJ2-1; 8 bases match TRBD2. The CDR3 covers 15 residues. The V gene end was trimmed by 5 bases and the J gene end by 7 bases; junction bases not matched to a gene: 10. Germline values: CDR1 MGHDK, CDR2 SYGVNS.

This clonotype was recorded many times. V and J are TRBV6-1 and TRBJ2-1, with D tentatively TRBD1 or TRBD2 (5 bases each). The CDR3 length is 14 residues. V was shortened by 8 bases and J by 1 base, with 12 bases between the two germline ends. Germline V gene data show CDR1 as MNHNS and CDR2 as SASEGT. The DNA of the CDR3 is TGTGCCAGCCAGTCGGGACCGTCCTACAATGAGCAGTTCTTC. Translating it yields CASQSGPSYNEQFF.

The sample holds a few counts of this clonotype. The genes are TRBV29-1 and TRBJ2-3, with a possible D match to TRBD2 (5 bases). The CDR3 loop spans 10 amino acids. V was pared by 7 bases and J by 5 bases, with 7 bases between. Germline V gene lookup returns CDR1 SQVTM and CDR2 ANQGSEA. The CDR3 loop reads CSAGVDTQYF. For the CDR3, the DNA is TGCAGCGCCGGGGTAGATACGCAGTATTTT.

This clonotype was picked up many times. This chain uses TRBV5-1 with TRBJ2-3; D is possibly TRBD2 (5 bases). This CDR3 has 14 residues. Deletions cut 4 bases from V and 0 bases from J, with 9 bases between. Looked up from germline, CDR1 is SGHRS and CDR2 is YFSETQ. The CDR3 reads CASSGSGSTDTQYF. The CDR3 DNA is TGCGCCAGCAGCGGGAGCGGTAGCACAGATACGCAGTATTTT.

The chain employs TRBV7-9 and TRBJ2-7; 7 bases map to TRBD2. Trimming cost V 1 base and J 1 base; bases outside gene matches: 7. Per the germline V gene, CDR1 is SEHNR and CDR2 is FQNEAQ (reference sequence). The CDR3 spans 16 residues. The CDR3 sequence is CASSLGRPSGSYEQYF. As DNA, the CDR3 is TGTGCCAGCAGCTTAGGTCGCCCTAGCGGATCCTACGAGCAGTACTTC. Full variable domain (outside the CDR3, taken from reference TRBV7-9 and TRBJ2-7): DTGVSQNPRHKITKRGQNVTFRCDPISEHNRLYWYRQTLGQGPEFLTYFQNEAQLEKSRLLSDRFSAERPKGSFSTLEIQRTEQGDSAMYLCASSLGRPSGSYEQYFGPGTRLTVT.

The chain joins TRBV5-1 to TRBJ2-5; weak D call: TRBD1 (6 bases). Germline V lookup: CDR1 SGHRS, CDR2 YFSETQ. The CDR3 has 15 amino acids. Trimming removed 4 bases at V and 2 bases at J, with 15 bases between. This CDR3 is CASSRRQDIQETQYF. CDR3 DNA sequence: TGCGCCAGCAGCCGTAGACAGGACATTCAAGAGACCCAGTACTTC. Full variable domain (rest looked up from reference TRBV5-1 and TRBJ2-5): KAGVTQTPRYLIKTRGQQVTLSCSPISGHRSVSWYQQTPGQGLQFLFEYFSETQRNKGNFPGRFSGRQFSNSRSEMNVSTLELGDSALYLCASSRRQDIQETQYFGPGTRLLVL.

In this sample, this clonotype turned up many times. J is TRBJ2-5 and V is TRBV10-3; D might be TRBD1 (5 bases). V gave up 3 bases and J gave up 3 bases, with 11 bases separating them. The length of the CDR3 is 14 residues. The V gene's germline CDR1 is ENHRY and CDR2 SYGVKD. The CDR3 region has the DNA TGTGCCATCAGTGATGGCCAGGGCGAAGAGACCCAGTACTTC. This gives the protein CAISDGQGEETQYF.

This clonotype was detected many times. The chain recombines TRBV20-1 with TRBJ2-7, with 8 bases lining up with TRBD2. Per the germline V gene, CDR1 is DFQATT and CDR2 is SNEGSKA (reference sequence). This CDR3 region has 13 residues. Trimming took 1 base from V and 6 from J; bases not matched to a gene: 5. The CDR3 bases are TGCAGTGCTAGAGGCGGGGGGCGTAGCGAGCAGTACTTC. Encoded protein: CSARGGGRSEQYF.